This T cell receptor (beta chain) was identified in a study of blood T cell repertoires in COVID-19. The wider study: Acute and convalescent COVID-19 samples came from the United States, Italy and Spain.

Seattle's cohort entered during active infection and was followed longitudinally. CDR1 is SGHNT and CDR2 is YYREEE in the germline V gene (reference sequence). The CDR3 extends over 14 amino acids. V was clipped by 4 bases and J by 4 bases, with 14 bases between them. As originally analysed: Counts of nucleated cells, estimated from reference gene primer amplification, were obtained. Clones were read by immunoSEQ multiplex PCR, and TCRdb kept only the in-frame ones, dropping some. That table furnishes V, J and clone size, whereas the DNA furnished D and trimming. The sample consists of 100,000 to 150,000 clones, 75% to 90% of them appearing once.

This receptor was identified in a man aged 60 to 69 with COVID-19, enrolled during active disease. The sample consisted of peripheral blood. The chain employs TRBV5-4 and TRBJ1-2; TRBD1 is a possible D gene (6 bases). Here the CDR3 DNA reads TGTGCCAGCAGCCTGACAGGCGGCCGCTATGGCTACACCTTC. Translating gives CASSLTGGRYGYTF.